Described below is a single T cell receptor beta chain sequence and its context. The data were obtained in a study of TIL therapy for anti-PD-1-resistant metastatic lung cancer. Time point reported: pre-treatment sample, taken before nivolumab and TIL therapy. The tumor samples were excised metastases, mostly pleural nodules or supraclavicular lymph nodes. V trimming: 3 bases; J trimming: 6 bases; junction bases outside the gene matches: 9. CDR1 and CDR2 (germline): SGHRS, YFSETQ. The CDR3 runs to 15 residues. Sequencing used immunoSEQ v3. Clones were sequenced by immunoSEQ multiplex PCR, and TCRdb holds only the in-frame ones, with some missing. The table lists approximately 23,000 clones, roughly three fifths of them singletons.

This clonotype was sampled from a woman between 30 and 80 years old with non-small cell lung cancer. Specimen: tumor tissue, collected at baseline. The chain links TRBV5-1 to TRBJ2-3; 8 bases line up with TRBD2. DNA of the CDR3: TGCGCCAGCAGCTGGTCGGGAGGGGCACGCGATACGCAGTATTTT. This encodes CASSWSGGARDTQYF.